The present T cell receptor (beta chain) was sequenced within a study of T cell repertoires in cytomegalovirus infection. The CDR3 length is 12 residues. Germline V gene lookup returns CDR1 SGHTA and CDR2 FQGNSA. The V and J ends lost 4 bases and 15 bases respectively, with 16 bases between them. In this sample, this clonotype turned up a few times. Its antigen is still unknown. TCRdb passed the reads through MiXCR, listing each CDR3 protein once. The table has about 360,000 distinct CDR3 sequences, about 35% seen once. The rearrangement joins TRBV7-2 to TRBJ2-1; tentative D call: TRBD1 (6 bases). This receptor was obtained from a human donor in good health (CMV status not recorded). Some clones in this sample may be carry-over from other donors' samples. The sequencing used cultured PBMCs, collected from culture after CMV antigen stimulation. The CDR3: CASSYHRARRFF. The CDR3 DNA reads as TGTGCCAGCAGCTACCACAGGGCGCGGAGGTTCTTC.